These 17 T cell receptor beta chains were sequenced from one sample in a study of CD8 T cells in Susac syndrome (dated by TCRdb to the late 2010s). The receptor library was made with the immunoSEQ multiplex PCR assay. RNA was extracted using the RNeasy kit, and roughly 0.5 to 1 microgram was reverse transcribed with random hexamers. The public reads were quality trimmed at Q25 with fastp and then assembled into clones with MiXCR by TCRdb, keeping productive beta chains. Each record represents a unique CDR3 protein, reported with the most common genes and DNA among its rows. The sample data list some 300,000 distinct CDR3 sequences, and about 89% of these were observed just once. Together, the top ten hold 0.18% of the sample. The specimen sequenced was CD8+ T cells from PBMCs. The receptor set was obtained from a human donor with multiple sclerosis.

CDR3 coding DNA: TGTGCCAGCAGGGGACTAGCTCTCCTCACCGGGGAGCTGTTTTTT. This sequence encodes CASRGLALLTGELFF. The genes are TRBV2 and TRBJ2-2; 9 nucleotides align to TRBD2. V trimming: 6 bases; J trimming: 4 bases; junction bases outside the gene matches: 6. Looked up from germline, CDR1 is SNHLY and CDR2 is FYNNEI. This CDR3 contains 15 residues.

V is TRBV20-1 and J is TRBJ2-7, with no clear D. The CDR3 runs to 12 residues. Trimming pared 7 bases from V and 3 bases from J, leaving 13 bases between. Germline V gene lookup returns CDR1 DFQATT and CDR2 SNEGSKA (reference sequence). The CDR3 bases are TGCAGTGGTGCGTGGGTAAACTACGAGCAGTACTTC. Encoded protein: CSGAWVNYEQYF.

The chain employs TRBV12-3 or TRBV12-4 and TRBJ2-5; 7 bases are a match to TRBD1. V lost 6 bases and J lost 2; bases outside the gene matches: 9. The CDR3 runs to 15 residues. The CDR3 sequence: CASSLGWGQQETQYF. The CDR3 DNA follows: TGTGCCAGCAGCCTAGGGTGGGGACAGCAAGAGACCCAGTACTTC.

Comment on this clonotype: Since no conserved phenylalanine or tryptophan closes the CDR3, a read error is the likely cause. V gene TRBV29-1 combines with J gene TRBJ2-4; 8 nucleotides agree with TRBD2. V lost 0 bases and J lost 0; bases outside the gene matches: 10. The CDR3 runs to 18 residues. Germline CDR1 SQVTM, CDR2 ANQGSEA. The CDR3 nucleotides read TGCAGCGTTGAAGAGATATCAAGCGGGGGACTAGCCAAAAACATTCAGTACCTC. Its translation: CSVEEISSGGLAKNIQYL.

This clonotype showed up just a few times. The rearrangement joins TRBV5-6 to TRBJ2-2; D may be TRBD1 or TRBD2 (6 bases each). Germline V gene sequence: CDR1 SGHDT, CDR2 YYEEEE. CDR3 length: 17 amino acids. Trimming removed 4 bases at V and 4 bases at J, with 20 bases between. In DNA form, the CDR3 reads TGTGCCAGCAGCCCGGAGGGGCAAACAGGGATCACCGGGGAGCTGTTTTTT. This translates into CASSPEGQTGITGELFF.

This chain joins TRBV7-2 and TRBJ2-7, with unresolved D. Trimming removed 2 bases at V and 3 bases at J, with 14 bases between. The CDR3 length is 15 residues. In germline, CDR1 is SGHTA, CDR2 FQGNSA. CDR3 sequence reads: CASSLNWEGIYEQYF. Written as DNA, the CDR3 is TGTGCCAGCAGCTTAAATTGGGAAGGCATCTACGAGCAGTACTTC.

The gene calls are TRBV9 and TRBJ2-5; D call uncertain. Trimming took 5 bases from V and 3 from J, leaving 14 bases between them. The CDR3 consists of 14 residues. Germline V gene sequence: CDR1 SGDLS, CDR2 YYNGEE. CDR3 sequence (DNA): TGTGCCAGCAGTTCCGACCGCTACGAAGAGACCCAGTACTTC. Its protein product is CASSSDRYEETQYF.

The rearrangement joins TRBV19 to TRBJ2-3; D may correspond to TRBD1 or TRBD2 (5 bases each). V was shortened by 5 bases and J by 5 bases, with 11 bases between the two germline ends. Looked up from germline, CDR1 is LNHDA and CDR2 is SQIVND (reference sequence). The CDR3 has 13 amino acids. Here the CDR3 DNA reads TGTGCCAGTAGTTTAGGGGACCAAGATACGCAGTATTTT. Encoded protein: CASSLGDQDTQYF.

The chain has TRBV7-9 and TRBJ2-5, with 7 positions matching TRBD1. J was trimmed by 4 bases and V by 6 bases; bases with no gene match: 2. CDR3 size: 12 residues. The germline V gene encodes CDR1 SEHNR and CDR2 FQNEAQ (reference sequence). The CDR3 reads CASRGDRETQYF. In DNA, the CDR3 is TGTGCCAGCAGGGGGGACAGAGAGACCCAGTACTTC. The complete variable domain, with remaining parts taken from reference TRBV7-9 and TRBJ2-5, reads DTGVSQNPRHKITKRGQNVTFRCDPISEHNRLYWYRQTLGQGPEFLTYFQNEAQLEKSRLLSDRFSAERPKGSFSTLEIQRTEQGDSAMYLCASRGDRETQYFGPGTRLLVL.

This clonotype was picked up a small number of times. In nucleotides, the CDR3 is TGTGCCAGCACCCGGGCCGGAGGCACTGAAGCTTTCTTT. Amino acid sequence: CASTRAGGTEAFF. The chain recombines TRBV27 with TRBJ1-1; D gene uncertain. Germline V gives CDR1 MNHEY, CDR2 SMNVEV (reference sequence). The V end was cut by 7 bases, the J end by 4 bases, with 13 bases between. This CDR3 is 13 amino acids long.

This clonotype has a single count. The rearrangement joins TRBV28 to TRBJ2-7; D is uncertain. Between the trimmed V and J ends, which lost 5 bases and 6 bases, there was a span of 8 bases. CDR1 and CDR2 (germline): MDHEN, SYDVKM. The CDR3 has 11 amino acids. The CDR3 region is CASSRSGEQYF. For the CDR3, the DNA is TGTGCCAGCAGTCGCAGTGGCGAGCAGTACTTC.

The chain carries TRBV19 and TRBJ1-2; no reliable D call. V was shortened by 9 bases and J by 7 bases, with 12 bases between the two germline ends. Germline V lookup: CDR1 LNHDA, CDR2 SQIVND (reference sequence). The CDR3 contains 11 residues. The CDR3 region is CASFEGFGYTF. The CDR3 DNA is TGTGCCAGCTTCGAGGGTTTTGGCTACACCTTC.

This clonotype was counted only a few times. The chain couples TRBV7-2 to TRBJ1-2; a weak D match, TRBD1 (5 bases). V lost 5 bases and J lost 0, with 10 bases in between. The CDR3 runs to 14 residues. CDR1 and CDR2 from the germline V gene are SGHTA and FQGNSA. The DNA of the CDR3 is TGTGCCAGCAGCGCGACAGTGACTAACTATGGCTACACCTTC. Translating it yields CASSATVTNYGYTF.

This chain connects TRBV7-8 to TRBJ2-7; 7 nucleotides agree with TRBD2. This CDR3 region has 16 residues. Germline V gives CDR1 SGHVS, CDR2 FQNEAQ. J gave up 1 base and V 1 base, and 7 bases lay outside the gene matches. In nucleotides, the CDR3 is TGTGCCAGCAGCTTAGTCGGGCTAGCGGTATCCTACGAGCAGTACTTC. It encodes CASSLVGLAVSYEQYF.

This chain connects TRBV7-2 to TRBJ1-5; D is undetermined. This CDR3 comprises 14 residues. Germline V gene data show CDR1 as SGHTA and CDR2 as FQGNSA. V lost 1 base to trimming and J lost 1 base, with 5 bases between them. CDR3 in amino acids: CASSLVQSNQPQHF. The DNA for the CDR3 is TGTGCCAGCAGCTTAGTACAGAGCAATCAGCCCCAGCATTTT.

The rearrangement links TRBV6-2 or TRBV6-3 to TRBJ2-3; possible D gene TRBD2, 5 bases. The CDR3 is made up of 14 amino acids. Germline V gene data show CDR1 as MNHEY and CDR2 as SVGEGT. The V and J ends lost 0 bases and 2 bases respectively, with 6 bases between them. The CDR3 DNA follows: TGTGCCAGCAGTTACTCTAGCGACACAGATACGCAGTATTTT. Protein product: CASSYSSDTDTQYF.

CDR3 protein: CASSPIIRTNEKLFF. In DNA form, the CDR3 reads TGTGCCAGCAGTCCCATAATCAGGACTAATGAAAAACTGTTTTTT. The chain uses TRBV7-9 and TRBJ1-4; D remains unclear. V was trimmed by 6 bases and J by 2 bases, leaving 13 bases between them. The CDR3 totals 15 residues. Germline V gene lookup returns CDR1 SEHNR and CDR2 FQNEAQ (reference sequence).